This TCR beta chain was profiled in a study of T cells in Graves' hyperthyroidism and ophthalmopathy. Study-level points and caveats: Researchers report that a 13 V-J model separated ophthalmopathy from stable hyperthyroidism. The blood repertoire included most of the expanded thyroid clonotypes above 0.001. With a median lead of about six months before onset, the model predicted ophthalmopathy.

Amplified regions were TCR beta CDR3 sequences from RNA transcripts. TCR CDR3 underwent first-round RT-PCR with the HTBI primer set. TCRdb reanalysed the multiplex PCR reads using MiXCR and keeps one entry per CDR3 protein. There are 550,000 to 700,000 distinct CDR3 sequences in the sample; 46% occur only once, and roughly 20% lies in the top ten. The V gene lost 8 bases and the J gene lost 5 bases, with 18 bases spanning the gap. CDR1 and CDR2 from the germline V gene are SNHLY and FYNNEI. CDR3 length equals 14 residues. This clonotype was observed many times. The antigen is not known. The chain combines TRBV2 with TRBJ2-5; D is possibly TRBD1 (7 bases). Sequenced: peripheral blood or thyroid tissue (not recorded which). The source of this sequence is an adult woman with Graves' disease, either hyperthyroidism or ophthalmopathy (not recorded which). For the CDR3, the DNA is TGTGCCAGCTCCTACGGGGGACAGACCGAGACCCAGTACTTC. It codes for CASSYGGQTETQYF.